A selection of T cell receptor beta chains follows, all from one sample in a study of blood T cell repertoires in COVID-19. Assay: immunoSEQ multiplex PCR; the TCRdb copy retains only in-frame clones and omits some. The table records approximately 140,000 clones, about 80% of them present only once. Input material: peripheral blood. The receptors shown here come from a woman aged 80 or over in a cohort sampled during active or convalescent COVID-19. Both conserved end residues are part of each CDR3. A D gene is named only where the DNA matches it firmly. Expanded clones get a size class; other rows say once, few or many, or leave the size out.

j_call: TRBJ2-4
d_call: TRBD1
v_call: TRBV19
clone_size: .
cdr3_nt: TGTGCCAGTAGTATAGGGGACAGGGGTAGGGCCAAAAACATTCAGTACTTC
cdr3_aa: CASSIGDRGRAKNIQYF

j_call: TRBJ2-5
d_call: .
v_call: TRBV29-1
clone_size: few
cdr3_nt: TGCAGCGTTGAAGTTTGGTTTGGGGCGGGGGAGACCCAGTACTTC
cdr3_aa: CSVEVWFGAGETQYF

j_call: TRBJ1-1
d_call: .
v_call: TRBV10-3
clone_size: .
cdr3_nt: TGTGCCATCGGATTGGGGGGGCCGAACACTGAAGCTTTCTTT
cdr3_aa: CAIGLGGPNTEAFF

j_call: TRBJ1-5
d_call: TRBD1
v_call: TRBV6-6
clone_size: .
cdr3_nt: TGTGCCAGCAGACTGACAGGGGGCGGCAATCAGCCCCAGCATTTT
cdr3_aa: CASRLTGGGNQPQHF

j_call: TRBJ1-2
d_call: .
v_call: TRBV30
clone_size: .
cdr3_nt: TGTGCCTGGAGTTTAACGCGGGGCTATGGCTACACCTTC
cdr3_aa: CAWSLTRGYGYTF

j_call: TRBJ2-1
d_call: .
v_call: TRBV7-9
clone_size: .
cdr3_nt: TGTGCCAGCAGCTTAGTTGGTTGGCCATACAATGAGCAGTTCTTC
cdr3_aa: CASSLVGWPYNEQFF

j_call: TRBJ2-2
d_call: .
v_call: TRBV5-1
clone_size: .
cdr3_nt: TGCGCCAGCCATCAAACAGGCTTCAGCGGGGAGCTGTTTTTT
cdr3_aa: CASHQTGFSGELFF

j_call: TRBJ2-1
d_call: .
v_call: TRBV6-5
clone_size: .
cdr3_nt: TGTGCCAGCAGTTCCCCCGAACGGGGGAATGAGCAGTTCTTC
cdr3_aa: CASSSPERGNEQFF

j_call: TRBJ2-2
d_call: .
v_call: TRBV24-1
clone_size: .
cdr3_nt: TGTGCCACCAGTGACCTACAGGGCTCCGGGGAGCTGTTTTTT
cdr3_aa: CATSDLQGSGELFF

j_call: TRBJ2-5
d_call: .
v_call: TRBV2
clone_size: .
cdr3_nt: TGTGCCAGCACTAGCTGGACAGCTCAAGAGACCCAGTACTTC
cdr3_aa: CASTSWTAQETQYF

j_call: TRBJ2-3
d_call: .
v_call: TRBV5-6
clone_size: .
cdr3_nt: TGTGCCAGCAGCTCTTCATGGGGCGCCCATTCCACAGATACGCAGTATTTT
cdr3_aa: CASSSSWGAHSTDTQYF

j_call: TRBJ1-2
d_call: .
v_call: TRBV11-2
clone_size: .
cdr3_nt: TGTGCCAGCAGCTTAAATGGAGGGGTCGATGGCTACACCTTC
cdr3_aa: CASSLNGGVDGYTF

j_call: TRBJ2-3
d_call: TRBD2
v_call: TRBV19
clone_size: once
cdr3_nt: TGTGCCAGTAGAACTAGCGGGCGAATCACAGATACGCAGTATTTT
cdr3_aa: CASRTSGRITDTQYF

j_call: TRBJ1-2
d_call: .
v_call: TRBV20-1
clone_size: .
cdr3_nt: TGCAGTGCCGAGGGTTTTGGTGGCTACACCTTC
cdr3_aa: CSAEGFGGYTF

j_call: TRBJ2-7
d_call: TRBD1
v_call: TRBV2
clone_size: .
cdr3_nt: TGTGCCAGCAGGGCCCTCCGGGACAGGTTCTCCTACGAGCAGTACTTC
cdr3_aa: CASRALRDRFSYEQYF

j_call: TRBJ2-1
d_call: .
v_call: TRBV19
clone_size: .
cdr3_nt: TGTGCCAGTAGTATCAAGGGACACCAACGGGACGATGAGCAGTTCTTC
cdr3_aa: CASSIKGHQRDDEQFF

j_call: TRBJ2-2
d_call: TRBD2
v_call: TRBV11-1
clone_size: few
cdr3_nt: TGTGCCAGCAGCACTAGCGGGGGTCGGTCCGGGGAGCTGTTTTTT
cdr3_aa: CASSTSGGRSGELFF

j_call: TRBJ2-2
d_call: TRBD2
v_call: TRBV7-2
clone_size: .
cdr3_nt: TGTGCCAGCAGCTTGAGCTCTAGCGGGGGTTATTACACCGGGGAGCTGTTTTTT
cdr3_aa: CASSLSSSGGYYTGELFF

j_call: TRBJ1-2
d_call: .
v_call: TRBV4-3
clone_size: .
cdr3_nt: TGCGCCAGCAGCCAAGTTGGGGGGGTCTATGGCTACACCTTC
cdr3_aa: CASSQVGGVYGYTF

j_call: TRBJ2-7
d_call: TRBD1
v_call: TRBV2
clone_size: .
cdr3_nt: TGTGCCAGTGGGAAGGACAGGGGCCGGGGCGAGCAGTACTTC
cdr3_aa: CASGKDRGRGEQYF

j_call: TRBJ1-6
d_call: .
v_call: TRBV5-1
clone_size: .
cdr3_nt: TGCGCCAGCAGCTTGGCCGGGCAGGGTGTAGCACCCCTCCACTTT
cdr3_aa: CASSLAGQGVAPLHF

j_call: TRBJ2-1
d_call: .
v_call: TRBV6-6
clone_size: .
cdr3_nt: TGTGCCAGCAGACAGGGATCCCTGAATGAGCAGTTCTTC
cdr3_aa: CASRQGSLNEQFF

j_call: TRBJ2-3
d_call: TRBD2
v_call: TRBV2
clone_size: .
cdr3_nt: TGTGCCAGCAGTCTACTAGCGGGGGGTTTCACAGATACGCAGTATTTT
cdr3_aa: CASSLLAGGFTDTQYF

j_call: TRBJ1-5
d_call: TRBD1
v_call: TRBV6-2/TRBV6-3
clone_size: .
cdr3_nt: TGTGCCAGCAGTGGACAGGGTAAGGGCAATCAGCCCCAGCATTTT
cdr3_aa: CASSGQGKGNQPQHF

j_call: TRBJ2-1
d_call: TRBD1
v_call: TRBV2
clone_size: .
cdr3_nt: TGTGCCAGTCGGACAGGGTTGGGTGGGAATGAGCAGTTCTTC
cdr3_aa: CASRTGLGGNEQFF

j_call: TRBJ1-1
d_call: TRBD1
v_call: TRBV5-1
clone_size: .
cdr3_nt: TGCGCCAGCAGCCCTAGGACAGGTCTGAACACTGAAGCTTTCTTT
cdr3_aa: CASSPRTGLNTEAFF

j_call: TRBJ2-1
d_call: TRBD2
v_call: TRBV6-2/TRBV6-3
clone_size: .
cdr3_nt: TGTGCCAGCAGTTCCCCGACTAGCGGGGGGGCCCGGGGATATGAGCAGTTCTTC
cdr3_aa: CASSSPTSGGARGYEQFF

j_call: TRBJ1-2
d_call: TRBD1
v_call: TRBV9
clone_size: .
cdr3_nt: TGTGCCAGCAGCGTCCTCCCGACAGGGGGAAACTTAGGGGGCTACACCTTC
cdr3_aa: CASSVLPTGGNLGGYTF

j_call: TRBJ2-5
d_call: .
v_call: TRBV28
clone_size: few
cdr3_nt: TGTGCCAGCAGTTTAGGGGGACAACAAGAGACCCAGTACTTC
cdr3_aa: CASSLGGQQETQYF

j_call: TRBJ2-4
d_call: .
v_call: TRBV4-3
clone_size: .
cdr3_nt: TGCGCCAGCAGCCAAAAGCAGGGAACCATTCAGTACTTC
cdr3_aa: CASSQKQGTIQYF

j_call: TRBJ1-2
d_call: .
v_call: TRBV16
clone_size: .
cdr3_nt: TGTGCCAGCAGCCAATGGAGTCGCGAGACCGGAGGCTACACCTTC
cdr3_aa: CASSQWSRETGGYTF

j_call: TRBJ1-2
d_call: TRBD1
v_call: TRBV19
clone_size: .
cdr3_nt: TGTGCCAGTAGTATCGGGGGACAGTATTTTTATGGCTACACCTTC
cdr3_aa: CASSIGGQYFYGYTF

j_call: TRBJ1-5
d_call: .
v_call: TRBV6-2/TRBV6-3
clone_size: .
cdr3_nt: TGTGCCAGCAGCCAAGGGACCTTCGCAGGGGCCTTGGAGCCCCAGCATTTT
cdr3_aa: CASSQGTFAGALEPQHF

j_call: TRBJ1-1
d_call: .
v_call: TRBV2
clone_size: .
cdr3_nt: TGTGCCAGCCTTGACGCGGGCGGGAACACTGAAGCTTTCTTT
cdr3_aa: CASLDAGGNTEAFF

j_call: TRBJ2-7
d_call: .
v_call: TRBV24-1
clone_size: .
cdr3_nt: TGTGCCACCAGTGATTCGGAGACAGTCTCCTACGAGCAGTACTTC
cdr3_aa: CATSDSETVSYEQYF

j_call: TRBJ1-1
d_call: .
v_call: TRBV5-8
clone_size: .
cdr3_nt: TGTGCCAGCAGCCCCTGGACGGGGAGGGCTTTCTTT
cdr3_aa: CASSPWTGRAFF

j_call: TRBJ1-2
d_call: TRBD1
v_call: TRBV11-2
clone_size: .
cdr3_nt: TGTGCCAGCAGGATGCCGGGACAGGGTAGTACTCGGGATGGCTACACCTTC
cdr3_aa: CASRMPGQGSTRDGYTF

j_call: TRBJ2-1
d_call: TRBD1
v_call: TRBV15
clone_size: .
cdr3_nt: TGTGCCACCGCGGAGACAGGGTACTACAATGAGCAGTTCTTC
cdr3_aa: CATAETGYYNEQFF

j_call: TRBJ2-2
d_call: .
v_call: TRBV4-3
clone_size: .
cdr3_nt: TGCGCCAGCAGCCAAGTAGCAGGGGCGACCGGGGAGCTGTTTTTT
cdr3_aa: CASSQVAGATGELFF

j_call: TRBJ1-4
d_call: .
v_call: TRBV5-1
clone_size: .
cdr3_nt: TGCGCCAGCAGCTTGGTTGGGGCGGATGAAAAACTGTTTTTT
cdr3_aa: CASSLVGADEKLFF

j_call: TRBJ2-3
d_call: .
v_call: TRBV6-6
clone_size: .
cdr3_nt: TGTGCCAGCAGTGGGCGCGGGGCAGATACGCAGTATTTT
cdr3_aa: CASSGRGADTQYF

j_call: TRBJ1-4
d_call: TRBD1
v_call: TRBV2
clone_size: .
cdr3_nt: TGTGCCAGCAGAGTGGGACAGAAACTGTTTTTT
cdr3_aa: CASRVGQKLFF

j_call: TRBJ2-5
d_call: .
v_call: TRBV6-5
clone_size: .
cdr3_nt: TGTGCCACAGTCTTAGGACAGAATTTTATGGAGACCCAGTACTTC
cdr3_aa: CATVLGQNFMETQYF

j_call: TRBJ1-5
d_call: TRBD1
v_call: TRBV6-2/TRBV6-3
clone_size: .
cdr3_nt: TGTGCCAGCAGTTATTTTCGCGGGACAGCGCGCAATCAGCCCCAGCATTTT
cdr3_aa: CASSYFRGTARNQPQHF

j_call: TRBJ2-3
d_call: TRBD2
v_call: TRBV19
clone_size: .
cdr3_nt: TGTGCCAGTAGACCAGCGGGGCCCACAGATACGCAGTATTTT
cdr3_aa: CASRPAGPTDTQYF

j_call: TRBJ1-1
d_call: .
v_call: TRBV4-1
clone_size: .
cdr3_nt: TGCGCCAGCAGCCAAGGATGGTCGTCTCAGTCGAACACTGAAGCTTTCTTT
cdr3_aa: CASSQGWSSQSNTEAFF

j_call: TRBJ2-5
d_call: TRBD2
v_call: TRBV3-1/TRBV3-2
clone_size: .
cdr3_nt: TGTGCCAGCAGCTTGACTAGCGGGGAAGAGACCCAGTACTTC
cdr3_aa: CASSLTSGEETQYF

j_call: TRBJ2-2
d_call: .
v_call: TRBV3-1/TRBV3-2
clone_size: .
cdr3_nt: TGTGCCAGCAGCCTAACCGGGGAGCTGTTTTTT
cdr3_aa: CASSLTGELFF

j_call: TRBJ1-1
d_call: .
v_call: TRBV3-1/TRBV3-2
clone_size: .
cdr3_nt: TGTGCCAGCAGCTCCTACAGGGACCCCACTGAAGCTTTCTTT
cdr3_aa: CASSSYRDPTEAFF

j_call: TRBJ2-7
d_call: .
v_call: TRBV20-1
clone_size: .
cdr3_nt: TGCAGTGCTAGAGATGGGCCAGGGGAACCCTTC
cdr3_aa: CSARDGPGEPF

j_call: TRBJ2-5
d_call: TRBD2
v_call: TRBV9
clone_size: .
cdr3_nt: TGTGCCAGCAGCGTAATGAGCGGGGGGGCCGCAGAGACCCAGTACTTC
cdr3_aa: CASSVMSGGAAETQYF

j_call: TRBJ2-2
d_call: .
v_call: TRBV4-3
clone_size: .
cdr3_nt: TGCGCCAGCAGCCAAGATAAGAGGAGGCCCGGGGAGCTGTTTTTT
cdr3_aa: CASSQDKRRPGELFF

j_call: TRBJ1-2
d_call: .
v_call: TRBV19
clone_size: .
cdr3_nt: TGTGCCAGTAGTAGGTCGTCGGGGGACTGGGGCTACACCTTC
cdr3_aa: CASSRSSGDWGYTF

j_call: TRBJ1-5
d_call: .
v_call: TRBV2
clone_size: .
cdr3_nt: TGTGCCAGCAGTGCTGGGGGGGTGGAAAGCAATCAGCCCCAGCATTTT
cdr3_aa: CASSAGGVESNQPQHF

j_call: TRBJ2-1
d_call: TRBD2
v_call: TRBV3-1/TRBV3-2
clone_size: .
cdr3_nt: TGTGCCAGCAGCCCCCACGGAAGCGGGGGTTTCTACAATGAGCAGTTCTTC
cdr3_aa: CASSPHGSGGFYNEQFF